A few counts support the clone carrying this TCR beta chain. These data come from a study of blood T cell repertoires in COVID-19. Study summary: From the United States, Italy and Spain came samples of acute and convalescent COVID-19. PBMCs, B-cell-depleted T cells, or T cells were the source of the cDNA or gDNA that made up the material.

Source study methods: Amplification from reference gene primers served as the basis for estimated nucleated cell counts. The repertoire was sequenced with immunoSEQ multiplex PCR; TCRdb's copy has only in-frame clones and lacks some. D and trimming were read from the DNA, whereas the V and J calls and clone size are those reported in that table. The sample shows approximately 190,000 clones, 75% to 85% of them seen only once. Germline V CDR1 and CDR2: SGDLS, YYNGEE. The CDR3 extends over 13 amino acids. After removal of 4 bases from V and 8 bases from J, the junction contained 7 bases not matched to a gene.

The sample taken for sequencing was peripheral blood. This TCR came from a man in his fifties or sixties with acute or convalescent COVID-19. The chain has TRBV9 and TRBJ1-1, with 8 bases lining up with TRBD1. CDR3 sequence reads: CASSRNTGGEAFF. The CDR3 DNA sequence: TGTGCCAGCAGCCGAAACACAGGGGGGGAAGCTTTCTTT.